This T cell receptor beta chain was recovered during a study of T cell changes during pregnancy in multiple sclerosis. The method was immunoSEQ multiplex PCR; TCRdb's version includes in-frame clones alone and lacks a portion of them. This sample has 65,000 or so clones, with about 92% found just once. CDR1 and CDR2 (germline): LNHNV, YYDKDF (reference sequence). This CDR3 has 12 residues. Trimming removed 1 base from V and 15 bases from J, with 13 bases in between. This sequence originates from a female donor in good health, enrolled as a control in a pregnancy study. The rearrangement links TRBV15 to TRBJ1-5; D is ambiguous. Specimen: peripheral blood, collected in the second trimester of pregnancy. CDR3 in amino acids: CATSRAASIMHF. CDR3 coding DNA: TGTGCCACCAGCAGAGCCGCGAGCATCATGCATTTT.